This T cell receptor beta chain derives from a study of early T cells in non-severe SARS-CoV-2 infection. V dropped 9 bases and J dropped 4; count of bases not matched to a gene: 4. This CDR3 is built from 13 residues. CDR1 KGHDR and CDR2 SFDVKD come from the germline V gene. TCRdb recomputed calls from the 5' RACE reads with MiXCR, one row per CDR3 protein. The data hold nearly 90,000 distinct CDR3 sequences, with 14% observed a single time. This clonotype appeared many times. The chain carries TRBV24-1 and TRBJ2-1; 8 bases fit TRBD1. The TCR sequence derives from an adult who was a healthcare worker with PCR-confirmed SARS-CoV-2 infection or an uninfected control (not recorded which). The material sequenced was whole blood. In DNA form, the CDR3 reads TGTGCCACCGGGACAGGCCTATACAATGAGCAGTTCTTC. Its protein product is CATGTGLYNEQFF.